This T cell receptor beta chain was found in a study of blood T cell repertoires in COVID-19. Overall study: COVID-19 samples collected from the United States, Italy and Spain covered acute and convalescent phases. Nucleic acid was either cDNA or gDNA, and it came from T cells, B-cell-depleted T cells, or PBMCs.

This CDR3 comprises 14 residues. Trimming at V came to 2 bases and at J to 8 bases, leaving 6 bases not matched to a gene. Germline V gene data show CDR1 as SEHNR and CDR2 as FQNEAQ (reference sequence). Original processing methods: Reference gene primer amplification gave estimated nucleated cell counts. TCRdb's copy holds only in-frame clones and misses some; the assay was immunoSEQ multiplex PCR. That table gives V, J and clone size, and the DNA gave D and trimming. This table has 85,000 to 120,000 clones, roughly 90% appearing once. V gene TRBV7-9 combines with J gene TRBJ1-2; 9 bases map to TRBD1. The TCR was taken from a woman between 45 and 65 years old with COVID-19, enrolled during active disease. Material: peripheral blood. The CDR3 loop reads CASSLSRDRVGYTF. Written as DNA, the CDR3 is TGTGCCAGCAGCTTATCCCGGGACAGGGTAGGCTACACCTTC.